There are a few counts of the clone carrying this T cell receptor (beta chain). The antigen remains unidentified. The junction and the germline gene differ at one end; a read error may be behind it. This sample was taken from a study of blood T cells in healthy people across ages. General study findings and limits: Estimates based on one million T cells were treated as lower bounds. Changes seen in expanded clonotypes were possibly confounded by donor CMV status left unknown. Older age went with lower TCR beta diversity per million T cells, in a roughly linear way.

Then a second PCR, running roughly 7 to 11 cycles, was carried out with a sample-barcoded 5' primer and a J-beta primer mix. TCRdb passed the 5' RACE reads through MiXCR, listing each CDR3 protein once. Of around 800,000 distinct CDR3 sequences in the sample, around half were seen once. CDR3 length: 15 amino acids. CDR1 is SGHDT and CDR2 is YYEEEE in the germline V gene. Investigators took around 10 milliliters of peripheral blood from every donor. Sequencing was carried out using blood. The chain is built from TRBV5-6 and TRBJ1-1, with TRBD1 matching over 9 bases. This sequence originates from a man older than 75 in good health. CDR3 DNA sequence: TGTGCCAGCAGTTTGGGACAGGGCGAACACACTGAAGCTTTCTTT. This codes for CASSLGQGEHTEAFF. Complete variable domain (other parts from reference TRBV5-6 and TRBJ1-1): DAGVTQSPTHLIKTRGQQVTLRCSPKSGHDTVSWYQQALGQGPQFIFQYYEEEERQRGNFPDRFSGHQFPNYSSELNVNALLLGDSALYLCASSLGQGEHTEAFFGQGTRLTVV.